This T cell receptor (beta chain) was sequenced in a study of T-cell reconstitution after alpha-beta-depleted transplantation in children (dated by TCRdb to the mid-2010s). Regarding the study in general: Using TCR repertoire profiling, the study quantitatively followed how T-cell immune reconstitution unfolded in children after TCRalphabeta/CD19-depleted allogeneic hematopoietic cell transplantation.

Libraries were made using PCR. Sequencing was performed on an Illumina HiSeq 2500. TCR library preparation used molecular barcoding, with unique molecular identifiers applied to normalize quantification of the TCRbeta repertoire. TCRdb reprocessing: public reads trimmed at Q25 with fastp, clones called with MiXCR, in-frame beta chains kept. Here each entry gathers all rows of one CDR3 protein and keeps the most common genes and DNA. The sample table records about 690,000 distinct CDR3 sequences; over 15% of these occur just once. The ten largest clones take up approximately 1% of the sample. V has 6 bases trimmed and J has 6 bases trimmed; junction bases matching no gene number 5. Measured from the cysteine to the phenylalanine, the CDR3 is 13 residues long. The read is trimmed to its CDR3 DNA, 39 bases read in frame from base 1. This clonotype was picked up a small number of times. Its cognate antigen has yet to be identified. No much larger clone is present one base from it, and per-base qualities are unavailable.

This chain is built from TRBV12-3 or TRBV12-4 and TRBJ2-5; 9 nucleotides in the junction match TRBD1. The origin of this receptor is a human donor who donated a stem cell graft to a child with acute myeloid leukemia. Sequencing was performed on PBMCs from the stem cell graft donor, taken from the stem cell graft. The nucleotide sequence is TGTGCCAGCAGCAGACAGGGGGTACAGACCCAGTACTTC. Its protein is CASSRQGVQTQYF.